This TCR beta chain was profiled in a study of response to subunit inactivated influenza vaccine. This clonotype was seen only a few times. MiXCR was run by TCRdb on the RT-PCR reads, yielding one entry per CDR3 protein. The sample holds roughly 630,000 distinct CDR3 sequences, 11% to 15% seen once. The sequencing here drew on PBMCs from blood, taken 14 to 15 days before vaccination. The clonotype comes from a man over 45 who received an inactivated influenza vaccine.

Here the CDR3 reads CASSQDLAGIRDYGYTF. The DNA for the CDR3 is TGTGCCAGCAGCCAAGACTTGGCAGGCATAAGGGACTATGGCTACACCTTC. V gene TRBV14 combines with J gene TRBJ1-2; D is ambiguous. CDR1 and CDR2 (germline): SGHDN, FVKESK. The CDR3 length is 17 residues. Trimming left V 0 bases short and J 3 bases short, with 17 bases between.